Here is one TCR beta chain with its context. The junction shows a germline mismatch at one end, possibly a read error. The sample comes from a study of molecular identifiers for immune sequencing clone quantification. Libraries from naive CD8 cells were generated from 20,000 to 1,000,000 sorted cells (with 10%, 30% or 50% RNA). The germline V gene has CDR1 SGHTA and CDR2 FQGNSA. The CDR3 has 14 amino acids. In preparing bulk TCR libraries, previously described methods and listed TCR primers were used. TCRdb independently ran MiXCR on the PCR reads; one entry per CDR3 protein. Altogether about 640,000 distinct CDR3 sequences are present, just under 20% being singletons, with the ten largest covering 0.85% to 0.9%.

The rearrangement joins TRBV7-2 to TRBJ2-5, with a possible D match to TRBD2 (7 bases). The receptor comes from a human donor in good health. Some libraries in this study had Jurkat cell RNA spiked in. Sequencing was carried out using naive CD8+ T cells from blood, with Jurkat cell RNA spiked in. Regarding subset: FACS-sorted CD8+CD4-CCR7+CD45RA+ naive T cells. The CDR3 region is CATNHGGPQETQHF. The CDR3 DNA sequence: TGTGCCACCAATCACGGGGGGCCCCAGGAGACCCAGCACTTC.